This section outlines one T cell receptor (beta chain) sequence together with its context. Its antigen remains unidentified. These data belong to a study of long-term antiretroviral therapy in people with HIV. Study-wide results and caveats: Those clones which expanded before ART made up the dominant part of the repertoire at all time points. Sampling of blood ran from the mid-2000s to the late 2010s, and older ART regimens were possibly in use.

Assay version v3.0 of immunoSEQ was used, and it was run at survey level. Profiling relied on immunoSEQ multiplex PCR, and the TCRdb table lists in-frame clones only, not all of them. The sample consists of about 14,000 clones, approximately 80% of them appearing once. The junction had 10 bases not matched to a gene; V was cut back by 6 bases and J by 1 base. The CDR3 covers 17 residues. Germline lookup yields CDR1 SNHLY and CDR2 FYNNEI. The clonotype was recovered from a man aged 30 to 45 with HIV. The sequences come from unsorted PBMCs, collected 0.4 years after starting antiretroviral therapy. The chain couples TRBV2 to TRBJ2-2; 8 bases agree with TRBD2. As DNA, the CDR3 is TGTGCCAGCAGCCCTGAGGGCGGGGGGATGAACACCGGGGAGCTGTTTTTT. Translated: CASSPEGGGMNTGELFF.